These 10 T cell receptor beta chains share one sample of origin, sequenced in a study of blood T cell repertoires in COVID-19. Using immunoSEQ multiplex PCR, the repertoire was profiled, and TCRdb retains in-frame clones only, with some absent. Counted here are about 35,000 clones, about four fifths occurring once; the ten biggest clones make up about 42%. The sequencing sample was made of peripheral blood. All receptors come from a man at least 80 years old with active or convalescent COVID-19.

This chain uses TRBV18 with TRBJ1-3, with 9 bases matching TRBD1. Trimming took 1 base from V and 3 from J; bases not matched to a gene: 1. The CDR3 sequence is 15 residues long. Germline CDR1 is KGHSH and CDR2 is LQKENI. The CDR3 region has the DNA TGTGCCAGCTCACCACGGACAGGGGATGGAAACACCATATATTTT. Protein: CASSPRTGDGNTIYF.

The chain employs TRBV28 and TRBJ1-6; a weak D match, TRBD1 (6 bases). The V gene's germline CDR1 is MDHEN and CDR2 SYDVKM. The CDR3 has 14 residues. V lost 3 bases and J 14 bases, leaving 17 bases between the germline ends. The CDR3 is CASSFLGRPGALHF. CDR3 nucleotide sequence: TGTGCCAGCAGTTTTTTGGGGAGACCAGGGGCCCTCCACTTT.

J is TRBJ2-1 and V is TRBV7-9; 9 nucleotides align to TRBD2. V lost 8 bases, J lost 8 bases, and 10 bases stayed unmatched. Germline CDR1 reads SEHNR; CDR2 reads FQNEAQ (reference sequence). The CDR3 length is 14 residues. The CDR3 loop reads CASGIGTSFHEQFF. For the CDR3, the DNA is TGTGCCAGCGGCATCGGGACTAGCTTCCATGAGCAGTTCTTC. The full variable domain, completed using reference TRBV7-9 and TRBJ2-1, is DTGVSQNPRHKITKRGQNVTFRCDPISEHNRLYWYRQTLGQGPEFLTYFQNEAQLEKSRLLSDRFSAERPKGSFSTLEIQRTEQGDSAMYLCASGIGTSFHEQFFGPGTRLTVL.

The chain is built from TRBV14 and TRBJ2-5; D may be TRBD2 (7 bases). V was trimmed by 0 bases and J by 9 bases, leaving 17 bases between them. The CDR3 runs 15 residues. Germline V CDR1 and CDR2: SGHDN, FVKESK. The CDR3 bases are TGTGCCAGCAGCCAAGAGGGGGGGCTGTCCAGGCCCCAGTACTTC. It encodes CASSQEGGLSRPQYF.

The genes are TRBV5-5 and TRBJ2-4, with 9 bases identical to TRBD1. The CDR3 sequence is 19 residues long. The germline CDR1 and CDR2 sequences are SGHKS and YYEKEE (reference sequence). V trimming: 5 bases; J trimming: 0 bases; junction bases outside the gene matches: 15. The chain's CDR3 is CASSFPTGTGMLAKNIQYF. The CDR3 bases are TGTGCCAGCAGTTTCCCAACCGGGACAGGGATGCTAGCCAAAAACATTCAGTACTTC. Complete variable domain (other parts from reference TRBV5-5 and TRBJ2-4): DAGVTQSPTHLIKTRGQQVTLRCSPISGHKSVSWYQQVLGQGPQFIFQYYEKEERGRGNFPDRFSARQFPNYSSELNVNALLLGDSALYLCASSFPTGTGMLAKNIQYFGAGTRLSVL.

In regard to this clone: The germline gene is not matched at one end of the junction; a read error may be the cause. The rearrangement uses TRBV6-6 and TRBJ2-3; tentatively, D is TRBD1 (5 bases). CDR3 length: 12 amino acids. Germline loops: CDR1 MNHNY, CDR2 SVGAGI (reference sequence). CDR3 DNA: TGTGCCAGCAGCCCCCCGGACAAACGTATGGATTTT. Residues: CASSPPDKRMDF.

The rearrangement links TRBV19 to TRBJ2-3; D may be TRBD2 (5 bases). Trimming left V 4 bases short and J 0 bases short, with 26 bases between. The CDR3 has 20 amino acids. CDR1 and CDR2 from the germline V gene are LNHDA and SQIVND (reference sequence). CDR3 nucleotides: TGTGCCAGTAGTACCCTTGCCTTGTTTGCGGAGCGGTCTAGCACAGATACGCAGTATTTT. Translation gives CASSTLALFAERSSTDTQYF.

Within the sample, this clone is medium-sized. The chain has TRBV7-2 and TRBJ2-7; 9 nucleotides match TRBD2. This CDR3 has 15 amino acids. V trimming: 1 base; J trimming: 3 bases; junction bases outside the gene matches: 4. Germline V gene data show CDR1 as SGHTA and CDR2 as FQGNSA. This CDR3 reads CASSLEAGGNYEQYF. In DNA form, the CDR3 reads TGTGCCAGCAGCTTAGAGGCGGGAGGGAACTACGAGCAGTACTTC.

In its sample, this clone was seen a few times. The chain couples TRBV4-1 to TRBJ1-5; 9 nucleotides align to TRBD1. CDR3 length: 17 residues. Losses at the gene ends were 0 bases for V and 3 bases for J; bases not matched to a gene: 6. The germline CDR1 and CDR2 sequences are MGHRA and YSYEKL. This chain's CDR3 is CASSQDLGQGNNQPQHF. For the CDR3, the DNA is TGCGCCAGCAGCCAAGATCTGGGACAGGGTAACAATCAGCCCCAGCATTTT.

The rearrangement links TRBV6-4 to TRBJ2-1; D is perhaps TRBD2 (6 bases). V was cut by 6 bases and J by 0 bases, with 12 bases left in between. Germline-derived CDR1 and CDR2 are MRHNA and SNTAGT. This CDR3 has 15 amino acids. In DNA, the CDR3 is TGTGCCAGCAGCGAGAGCGGGTTCTCCTACAATGAGCAGTTCTTC. This gives the protein CASSESGFSYNEQFF.